Listed below are T cell receptor beta chains from one sample, sequenced in a study of T-cell memory formation after mild COVID-19. TCRdb re-analysed the 5' RACE reads in MiXCR, keeping a single row per CDR3 protein. The data contain about 540,000 distinct CDR3 sequences, roughly 21% of them seen just once; the ten biggest clones take up 9.5% to 15%. Source material: PBMCs or a T cell subset sorted from them (not recorded which). The receptor set was obtained from an adult woman who had mild COVID-19 (a few samples of this study predate the infection). Cell type and time point are not known. Both conserved end residues are part of each CDR3. The D gene is left open where the match is weak. Rows give clone size only sometimes, using once, few, many, or a class for an expanded clone.

j_gene	v_gene	d_gene	abundance	CDR3nt	CDR3aa
TRBJ1-1	TRBV7-2	-	few	TGTGCCAGCAGCTTGCACACAGTGAACACTGAAGCTTTCTTT	CASSLHTVNTEAFF
TRBJ2-3	TRBV7-8	-	-	TGTGCCAGCACCGGAAGGAGCACAGATACGCAGTATTTT	CASTGRSTDTQYF
TRBJ1-1	TRBV30	-	few	TGTGCCTGGACTCAGCCTTCTGAAGCTTTCTTT	CAWTQPSEAFF
TRBJ1-4	TRBV2	-	-	TGTGCCAGCAGACGGACCCGGAATGAAAAACTGTTTTTT	CASRRTRNEKLFF
TRBJ1-5	TRBV7-9	TRBD1	few	TGTGCCAGCAGCCCGGACAGGGTGAATCAGCCCCAGCATTTT	CASSPDRVNQPQHF
TRBJ1-4	TRBV11-2	TRBD1	-	TGTGCCAGCAGCTGGAATCCGGGACAGGTTGTGGAAAAACTGTTTTTT	CASSWNPGQVVEKLFF
TRBJ2-7	TRBV29-1	-	-	TGCAGCGTTGTGGTAAGGGAGTCCTCCTACGAGCAGTACTTC	CSVVVRESSYEQYF
TRBJ2-3	TRBV6-1	TRBD2	-	TGTGCCAGCAGTGAAGCGCTATCTAGCGGGAGGGACGATACGCAGTATTTT	CASSEALSSGRDDTQYF
TRBJ1-1	TRBV6-1	-	-	TGTGCCAGCAGTGAAATACAGGGCGGTGAAGCTTTCTTT	CASSEIQGGEAFF
TRBJ2-3	TRBV29-1	TRBD1	few	TGCAGCGTTGAAAGGCAGGGGGCAGATACGCAGTATTTT	CSVERQGADTQYF
TRBJ1-2	TRBV29-1	-	few	TGCAGCGTTGAATACAGGGAAGACTATGGCTACACCTTC	CSVEYREDYGYTF
TRBJ2-6	TRBV2	-	few	TGTGCCAGCAGTGCGGAGGCCGGGGGGGCCAACGTCCTGACTTTC	CASSAEAGGANVLTF
TRBJ2-1	TRBV6-2/TRBV6-3	TRBD2	-	TGTGCCAGCAGTTACCCACTAGCGGGGGGGCTTTTTGAGCAGTTCTTC	CASSYPLAGGLFEQFF
TRBJ2-5	TRBV15	-	-	TGTGCCACCAGCAGAGATTTGGGGCAAGAGACCCAGTACTTC	CATSRDLGQETQYF
TRBJ2-3	TRBV5-5	-	few	TGTGCCAGCAGCTTGGGGGGATATACGCAGTATTTT	CASSLGGYTQYF
TRBJ1-6	TRBV19	TRBD1	few	TGTGCCAGTAAGCCCGGACAGGGGAATTCACCCCTCCACTTT	CASKPGQGNSPLHF
TRBJ2-3	TRBV20-1	-	many	TGCAGTGCTATCACCCCGCCGGCAGATACGCAGTATTTT	CSAITPPADTQYF
TRBJ2-7	TRBV29-1	-	-	TGCAGCGTCCCCCAGACAGGCCATAGCTCCTACGAGCAGTACTTC	CSVPQTGHSSYEQYF
TRBJ2-7	TRBV5-1	TRBD2	many	TGCGCCAGCAGCGAGGGACTAGCGGGCTCCTACGAGCAGTACTTC	CASSEGLAGSYEQYF
TRBJ2-3	TRBV7-2	TRBD1	-	TGTGCCATTAAAGGGGGCGTTGGCACAGATACGCAGTATTTT	CAIKGGVGTDTQYF
TRBJ2-5	TRBV3-1	TRBD1	-	TGTGCCAGCAGCCGTTCGACAGGGGGAAGCCAAGAGACCCAGTACTTC	CASSRSTGGSQETQYF
TRBJ1-2	TRBV7-2	TRBD1	few	TGTGCCAGCAGCCCCGAACCAGGGGGAGGCTATGGCTACACCTTC	CASSPEPGGGYGYTF
TRBJ2-2	TRBV11-2	-	-	TGTGCCAGCAGCTTCGTAAACCGGGACCATCGGAGGGAGCTGTTTTTT	CASSFVNRDHRRELFF
TRBJ1-1	TRBV12-3/TRBV12-4	TRBD1	-	TGTGCCAGCAGGACAGGGACGGGTGGTGAAGCTTTCTTT	CASRTGTGGEAFF